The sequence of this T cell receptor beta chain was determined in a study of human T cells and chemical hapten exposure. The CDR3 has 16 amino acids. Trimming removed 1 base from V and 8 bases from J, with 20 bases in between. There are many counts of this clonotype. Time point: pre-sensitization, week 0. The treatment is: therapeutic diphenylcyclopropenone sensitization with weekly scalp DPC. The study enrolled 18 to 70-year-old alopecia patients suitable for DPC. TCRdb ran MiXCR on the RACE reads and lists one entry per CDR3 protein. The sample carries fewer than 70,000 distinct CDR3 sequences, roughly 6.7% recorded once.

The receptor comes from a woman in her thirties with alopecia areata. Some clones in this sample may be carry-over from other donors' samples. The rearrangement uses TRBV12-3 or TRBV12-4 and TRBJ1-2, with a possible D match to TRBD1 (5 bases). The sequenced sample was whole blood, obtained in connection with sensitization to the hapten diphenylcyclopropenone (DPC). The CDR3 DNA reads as TGTGCCAGCAGTTTAGACAGGATCCCATATATGATGGGCTACACCTTC. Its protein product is CASSLDRIPYMMGYTF.